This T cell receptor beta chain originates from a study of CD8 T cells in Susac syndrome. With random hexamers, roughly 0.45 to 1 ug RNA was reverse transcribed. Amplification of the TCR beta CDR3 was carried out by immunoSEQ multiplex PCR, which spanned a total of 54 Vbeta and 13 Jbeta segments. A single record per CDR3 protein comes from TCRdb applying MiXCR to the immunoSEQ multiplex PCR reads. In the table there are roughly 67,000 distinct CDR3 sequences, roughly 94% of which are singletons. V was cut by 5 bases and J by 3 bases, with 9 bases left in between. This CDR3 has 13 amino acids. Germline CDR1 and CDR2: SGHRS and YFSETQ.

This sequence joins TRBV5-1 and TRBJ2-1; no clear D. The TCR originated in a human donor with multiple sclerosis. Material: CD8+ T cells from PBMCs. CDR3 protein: CASRGDVYNEQFF. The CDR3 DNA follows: TGCGCCAGCAGGGGCGACGTCTACAATGAGCAGTTCTTC.